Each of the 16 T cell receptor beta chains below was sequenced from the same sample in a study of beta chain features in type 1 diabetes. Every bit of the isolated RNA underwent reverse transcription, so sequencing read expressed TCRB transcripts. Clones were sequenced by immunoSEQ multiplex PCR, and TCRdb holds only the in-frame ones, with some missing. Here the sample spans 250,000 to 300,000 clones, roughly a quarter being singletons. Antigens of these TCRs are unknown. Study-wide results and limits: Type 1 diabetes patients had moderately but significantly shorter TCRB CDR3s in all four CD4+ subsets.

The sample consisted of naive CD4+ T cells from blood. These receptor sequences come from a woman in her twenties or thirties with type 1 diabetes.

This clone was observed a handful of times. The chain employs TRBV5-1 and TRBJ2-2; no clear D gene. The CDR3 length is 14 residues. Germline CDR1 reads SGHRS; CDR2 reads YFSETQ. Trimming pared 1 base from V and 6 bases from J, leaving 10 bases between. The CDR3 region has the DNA TGCGCCAGCAGCTTGCTACCAGAGGCCGGGGAGCTGTTTTTT. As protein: CASSLLPEAGELFF.

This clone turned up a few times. CDR3 nucleotide sequence: TGTGCCAGCAGCGTAGGAGGGACAAGGAACATTCAGTACTTC. Its translation: CASSVGGTRNIQYF. The chain is built from TRBV9 and TRBJ2-4; perhaps TRBD1 as D (6 bases). CDR3 size: 14 residues. Trimming pared 0 bases from V and 7 bases from J, leaving 11 bases between. In germline, CDR1 is SGDLS, CDR2 YYNGEE. The full variable domain, in which reference TRBV9 and TRBJ2-4 provide the parts outside the CDR3, is DSGVTQTPKHLITATGQRVTLRCSPRSGDLSVYWYQQSLDQGLQFLIQYYNGEERAKGNILERFSAQQFPDLHSELNLSSLELGDSALYFCASSVGGTRNIQYFGAGTRLSVL.

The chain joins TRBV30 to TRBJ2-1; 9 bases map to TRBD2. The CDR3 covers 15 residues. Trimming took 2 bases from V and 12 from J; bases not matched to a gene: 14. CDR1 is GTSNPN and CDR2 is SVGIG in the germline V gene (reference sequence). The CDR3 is CAWSLLGLAELGQFF. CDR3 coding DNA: TGTGCCTGGAGTCTGTTGGGACTAGCAGAATTGGGGCAGTTCTTC.

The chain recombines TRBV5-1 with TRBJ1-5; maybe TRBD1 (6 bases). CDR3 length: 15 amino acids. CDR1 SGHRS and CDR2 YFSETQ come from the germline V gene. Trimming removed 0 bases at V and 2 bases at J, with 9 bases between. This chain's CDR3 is CASSLEAGGNQPQHF. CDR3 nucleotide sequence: TGCGCCAGCAGCTTGGAGGCAGGGGGCAATCAGCCCCAGCATTTT. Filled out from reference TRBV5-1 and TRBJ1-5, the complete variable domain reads KAGVTQTPRYLIKTRGQQVTLSCSPISGHRSVSWYQQTPGQGLQFLFEYFSETQRNKGNFPGRFSGRQFSNSRSEMNVSTLELGDSALYLCASSLEAGGNQPQHFGDGTRLSIL.

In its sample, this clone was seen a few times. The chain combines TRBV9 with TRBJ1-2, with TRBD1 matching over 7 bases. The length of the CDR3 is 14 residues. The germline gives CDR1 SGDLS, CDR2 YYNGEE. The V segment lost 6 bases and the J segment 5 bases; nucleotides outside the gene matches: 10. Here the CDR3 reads CASTSGQNTYGYTF. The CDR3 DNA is TGTGCCAGCACCTCGGGACAGAATACTTATGGCTACACCTTC.

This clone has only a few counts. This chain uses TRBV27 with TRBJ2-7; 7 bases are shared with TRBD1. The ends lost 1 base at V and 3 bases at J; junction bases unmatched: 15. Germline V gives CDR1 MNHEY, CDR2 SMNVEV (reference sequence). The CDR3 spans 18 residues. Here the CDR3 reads CASSLYPSSGRGNYEQYF. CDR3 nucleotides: TGTGCCAGCAGTTTATACCCCAGTTCGGGCAGGGGGAACTACGAGCAGTACTTC.

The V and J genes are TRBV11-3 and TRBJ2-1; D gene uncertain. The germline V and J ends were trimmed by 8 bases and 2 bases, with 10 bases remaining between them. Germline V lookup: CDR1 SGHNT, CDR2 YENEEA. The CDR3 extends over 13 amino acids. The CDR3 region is CASVADTYNEQFF. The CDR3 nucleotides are TGTGCCAGCGTGGCAGACACCTACAATGAGCAGTTCTTC.

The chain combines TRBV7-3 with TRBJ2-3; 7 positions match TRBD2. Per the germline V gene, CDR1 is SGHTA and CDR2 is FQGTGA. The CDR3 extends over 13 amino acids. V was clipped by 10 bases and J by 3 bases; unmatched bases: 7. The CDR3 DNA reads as TGTGCCACCTCACTAGCGAGGACAGATACGCAGTATTTT. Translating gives CATSLARTDTQYF.

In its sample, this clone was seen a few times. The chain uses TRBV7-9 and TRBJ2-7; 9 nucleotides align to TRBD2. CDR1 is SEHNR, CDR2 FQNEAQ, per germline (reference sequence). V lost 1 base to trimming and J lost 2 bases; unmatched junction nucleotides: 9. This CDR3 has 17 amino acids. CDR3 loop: CASSLVLLASGTYEQYF. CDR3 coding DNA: TGTGCCAGCAGCTTAGTTTTGTTGGCTAGCGGGACCTACGAGCAGTACTTC.

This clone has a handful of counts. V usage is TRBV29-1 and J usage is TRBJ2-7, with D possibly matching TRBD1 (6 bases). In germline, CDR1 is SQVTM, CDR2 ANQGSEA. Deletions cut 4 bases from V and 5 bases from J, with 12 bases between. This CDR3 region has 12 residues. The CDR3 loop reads CSVGGPSDEQYF. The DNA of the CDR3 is TGCAGCGTTGGGGGGCCCTCGGACGAGCAGTACTTC.

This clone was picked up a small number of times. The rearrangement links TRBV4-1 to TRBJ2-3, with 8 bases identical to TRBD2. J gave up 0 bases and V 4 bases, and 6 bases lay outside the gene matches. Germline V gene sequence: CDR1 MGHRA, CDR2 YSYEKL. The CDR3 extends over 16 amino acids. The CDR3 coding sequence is TGCGCCAGCAGCCCGTCTCGGGGGGGTAGCACAGATACGCAGTATTTT. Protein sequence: CASSPSRGGSTDTQYF.

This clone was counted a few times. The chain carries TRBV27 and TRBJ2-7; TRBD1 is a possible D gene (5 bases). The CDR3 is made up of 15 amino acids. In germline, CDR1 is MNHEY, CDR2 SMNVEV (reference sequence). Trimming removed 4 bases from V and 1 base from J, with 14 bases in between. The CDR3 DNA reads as TGTGCCAGCAGTTCTACTCAGGGTCTTTCCTACGAGCAGTACTTC. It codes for CASSSTQGLSYEQYF.

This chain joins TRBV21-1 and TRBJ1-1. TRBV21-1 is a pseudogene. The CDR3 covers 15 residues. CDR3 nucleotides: TGTGCCAGCAGCAATGGGACTCCTATGGACACTGAAGCTTTCTTT. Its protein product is CASSNGTPMDTEAFF.

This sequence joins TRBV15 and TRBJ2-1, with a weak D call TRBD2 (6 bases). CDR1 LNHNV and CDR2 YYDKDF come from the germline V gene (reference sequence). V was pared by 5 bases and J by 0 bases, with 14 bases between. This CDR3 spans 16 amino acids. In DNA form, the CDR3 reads TGTGCCACCAGCGGCTTAGCGGCGCGCTCCTACAATGAGCAGTTCTTC. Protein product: CATSGLAARSYNEQFF.

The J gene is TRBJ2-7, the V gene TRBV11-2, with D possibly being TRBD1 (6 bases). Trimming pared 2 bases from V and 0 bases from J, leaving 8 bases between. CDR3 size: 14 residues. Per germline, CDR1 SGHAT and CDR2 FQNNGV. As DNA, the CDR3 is TGTGCCAGCAGCTTAATGGACAGCTCCTACGAGCAGTACTTC. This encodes CASSLMDSSYEQYF.

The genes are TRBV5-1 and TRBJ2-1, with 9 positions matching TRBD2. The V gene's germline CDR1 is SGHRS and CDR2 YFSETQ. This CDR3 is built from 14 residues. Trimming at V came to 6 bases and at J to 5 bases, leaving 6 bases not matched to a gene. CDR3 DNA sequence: TGCGCCAGCAACGAGCGGGAGGTCCACAATGAGCAGTTCTTC. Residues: CASNEREVHNEQFF.